This record concerns one T cell receptor beta chain sequence. No antigen is known for it. CDR1 is LNHDA and CDR2 is SQIVND in the germline V gene (reference sequence). V gave up 3 bases and J gave up 6 bases, with 6 bases separating them. The CDR3 spans 12 residues. The lymph nodes were axillary draining lymph nodes from breast cancer patients. This sample is part of a study of breast tumors, draining lymph nodes, adjacent tissues. Using its own MiXCR run on the multiplex PCR reads, TCRdb lists one record per CDR3 protein. The sample contains approximately 210,000 distinct CDR3 sequences, under 40% of which appear only once. Study observations and caveats: Luminal-like breast cancer showed significantly higher tumor–nontumor repertoire similarity than basal-like. Tumors had less TCR diversity than lymph nodes, more than nontumor tissue. That most tumor T cells come from lymph nodes remained unproven. Data fit most tumor T cells coming from lymph node, expanding in tumor.

This chain joins TRBV19 and TRBJ1-5; D is uncertain. The sequence came from a female donor with breast cancer. Some clones in this sample may be carry-over from other donors' samples. Sequenced material: axillary lymph node tissue. The CDR3 bases are TGTGCCAGTAGTATGGGGTTTCAGCCCCAGCATTTT. Amino acid sequence: CASSMGFQPQHF.